Below, one T cell receptor beta chain is given with its context. This record belongs to a study of post-analysis software for immune sequencing data. Germline V CDR1 and CDR2: MNHNY, SVGAGI (reference sequence). The V gene end was trimmed by 1 base and the J gene end by 5 bases; junction bases not matched to a gene: 1. The CDR3 covers 14 residues. Included in the TCR beta cDNA libraries were unique molecular identifiers. One entry per CDR3 protein, called by TCRdb with MiXCR from the PCR reads. Of around 160,000 distinct CDR3 sequences in the sample, under 40% were seen once. This sequence was found in a girl aged 5 to 17 with multiple sclerosis. The V and J genes are TRBV6-6 and TRBJ2-2, with TRBD2 matching 7 bases. The sample consisted of blood, taken after autologous hematopoietic stem cell transplantation. The CDR3 is CASSYLGLTGELFF. The CDR3 region has the DNA TGTGCCAGCAGTTACTTGGGACTAACCGGGGAGCTGTTTTTT.